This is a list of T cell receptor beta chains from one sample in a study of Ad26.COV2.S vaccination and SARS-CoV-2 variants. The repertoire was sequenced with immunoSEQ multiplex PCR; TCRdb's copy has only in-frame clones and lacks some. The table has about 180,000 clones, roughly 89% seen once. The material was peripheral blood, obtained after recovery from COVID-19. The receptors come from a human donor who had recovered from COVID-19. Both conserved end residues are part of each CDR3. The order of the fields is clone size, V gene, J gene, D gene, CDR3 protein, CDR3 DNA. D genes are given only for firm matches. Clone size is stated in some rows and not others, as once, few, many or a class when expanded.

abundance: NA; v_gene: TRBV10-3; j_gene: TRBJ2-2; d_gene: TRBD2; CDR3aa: CAISERLAGGVEAGELFF; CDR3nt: TGTGCCATCAGTGAACGACTAGCGGGGGGAGTAGAAGCCGGGGAGCTGTTTTTT
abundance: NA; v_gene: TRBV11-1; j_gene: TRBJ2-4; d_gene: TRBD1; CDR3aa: CASSHRGRKGNIQYF; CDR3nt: TGTGCCAGCAGCCACAGGGGGCGAAAAGGAAACATTCAGTACTTC
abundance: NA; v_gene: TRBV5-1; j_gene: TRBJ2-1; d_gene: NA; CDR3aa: CASSLTSGTSNEQFF; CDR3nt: TGCGCCAGCAGCTTAACTTCCGGGACAAGTAATGAGCAGTTCTTC
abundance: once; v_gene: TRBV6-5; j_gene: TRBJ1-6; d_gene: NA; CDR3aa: CASQEYTYSPLHF; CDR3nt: TGTGCCAGCCAGGAGTACACATATTCACCCCTCCACTTT
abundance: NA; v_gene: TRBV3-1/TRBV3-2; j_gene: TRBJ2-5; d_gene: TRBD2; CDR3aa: CASSPYGRGGEETQYF; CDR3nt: TGTGCCAGCAGCCCCTATGGGCGCGGGGGTGAAGAGACCCAGTACTTC
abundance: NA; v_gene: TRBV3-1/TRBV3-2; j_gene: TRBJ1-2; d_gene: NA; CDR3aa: CASSQTGNYGYTF; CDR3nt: TGTGCCAGCAGCCAAACAGGGAACTATGGCTACACCTTC
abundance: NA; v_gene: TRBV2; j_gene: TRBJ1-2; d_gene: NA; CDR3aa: CASIREVMWGYTF; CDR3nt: TGTGCCAGCATCAGGGAGGTTATGTGGGGCTACACCTTC
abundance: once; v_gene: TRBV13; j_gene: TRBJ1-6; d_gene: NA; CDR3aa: CASSLGGGRGPLHF; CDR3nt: TGTGCCAGCAGCTTAGGAGGAGGCAGGGGACCCCTCCACTTT
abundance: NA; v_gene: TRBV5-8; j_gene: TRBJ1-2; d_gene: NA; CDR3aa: CASSRRRGYTF; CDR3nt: TGTGCCAGCAGTAGAAGGCGAGGCTACACCTTC
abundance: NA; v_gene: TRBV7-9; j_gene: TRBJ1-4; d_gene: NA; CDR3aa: CASSGKGGNEKLFF; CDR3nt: TGTGCCAGCAGCGGGAAGGGAGGTAATGAAAAACTGTTTTTT
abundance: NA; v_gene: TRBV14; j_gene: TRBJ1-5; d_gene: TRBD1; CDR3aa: CASSRRRGGDRGGQPQHF; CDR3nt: TGTGCCAGCAGCCGAAGGAGGGGGGGCGACAGGGGAGGGCAGCCCCAGCATTTT
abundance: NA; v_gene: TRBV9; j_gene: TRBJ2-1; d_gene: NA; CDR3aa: CASSLRGVSYNEQFF; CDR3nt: TGTGCCAGCAGCCTACGAGGGGTTTCCTACAATGAGCAGTTCTTC
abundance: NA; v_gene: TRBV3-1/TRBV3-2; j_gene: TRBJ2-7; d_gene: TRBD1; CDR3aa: CASSQGQGLTYEQYF; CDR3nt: TGTGCCAGCAGCCAAGGACAGGGGCTGACCTACGAGCAGTACTTC
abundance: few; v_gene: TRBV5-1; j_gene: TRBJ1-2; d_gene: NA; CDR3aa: CASSPRRPSYGYTF; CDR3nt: TGCGCCAGCAGCCCCCGTCGGCCCTCCTATGGCTACACCTTC
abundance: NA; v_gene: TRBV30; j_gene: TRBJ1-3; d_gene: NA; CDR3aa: CAWSVLRNTIYF; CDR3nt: TGTGCCTGGAGTGTACTAAGAAACACCATATATTTT
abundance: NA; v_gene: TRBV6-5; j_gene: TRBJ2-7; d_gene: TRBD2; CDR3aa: CASSYPGRGRDYEQYF; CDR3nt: TGTGCCAGCAGTTACCCGGGCCGGGGGAGGGACTACGAGCAGTACTTC
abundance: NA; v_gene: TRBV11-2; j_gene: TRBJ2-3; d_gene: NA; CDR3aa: CASSSQGGILTDTQYF; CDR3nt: TGTGCCAGCAGCTCCCAAGGTGGAATTCTCACAGATACGCAGTATTTT
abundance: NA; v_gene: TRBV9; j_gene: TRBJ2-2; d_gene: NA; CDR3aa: CASTGLANTGELFF; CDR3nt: TGTGCCAGCACCGGACTCGCGAACACCGGGGAGCTGTTTTTT
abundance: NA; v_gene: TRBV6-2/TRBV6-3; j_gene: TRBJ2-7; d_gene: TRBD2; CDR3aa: CASSNYGRAESGQYF; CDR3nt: TGTGCCAGCAGTAACTACGGGAGGGCCGAATCCGGGCAGTACTTC
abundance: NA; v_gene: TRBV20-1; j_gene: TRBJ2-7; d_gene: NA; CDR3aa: CSASATTRDEQYF; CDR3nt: TGCAGTGCTAGTGCAACCACGAGAGACGAGCAGTACTTC
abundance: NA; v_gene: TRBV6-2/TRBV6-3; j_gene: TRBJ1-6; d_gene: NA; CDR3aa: CASSYSTGINSPLHF; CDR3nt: TGTGCCAGCAGTTACTCCACAGGGATCAATTCACCCCTCCACTTT
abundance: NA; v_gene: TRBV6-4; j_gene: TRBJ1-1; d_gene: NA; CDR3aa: CASSAMVDTEAFF; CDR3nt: TGTGCCAGCAGTGCAATGGTGGACACTGAAGCTTTCTTT
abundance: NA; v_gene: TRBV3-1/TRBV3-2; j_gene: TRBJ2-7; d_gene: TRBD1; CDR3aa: CASRGGTGGVYEQYF; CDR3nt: TGTGCCAGCAGAGGCGGGACAGGGGGGGTCTACGAGCAGTACTTC
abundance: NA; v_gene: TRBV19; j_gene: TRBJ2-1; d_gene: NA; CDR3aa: CASSVTGTYNEQFF; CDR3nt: TGTGCCAGTAGTGTGACAGGAACCTACAATGAGCAGTTCTTC
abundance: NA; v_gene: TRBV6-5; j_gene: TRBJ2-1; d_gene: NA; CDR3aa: CASSYFGTSSYNEQFF; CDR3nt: TGTGCCAGCAGTTATTTTGGGACAAGCTCCTACAATGAGCAGTTCTTC
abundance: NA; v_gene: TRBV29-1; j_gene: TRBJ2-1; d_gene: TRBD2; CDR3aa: CSVGGGTLGEQFF; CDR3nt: TGCAGCGTTGGGGGGGGGACGCTCGGTGAGCAGTTCTTC
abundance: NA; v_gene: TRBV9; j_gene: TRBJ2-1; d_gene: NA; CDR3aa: CASSAQPGPSSYNEQFF; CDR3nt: TGTGCCAGCAGCGCCCAGCCGGGACCCAGCTCCTACAATGAGCAGTTCTTC
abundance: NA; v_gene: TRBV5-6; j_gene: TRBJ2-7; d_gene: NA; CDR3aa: CASSRDFQSYEQYF; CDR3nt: TGTGCCAGCAGCCGGGACTTTCAGTCCTACGAGCAGTACTTC
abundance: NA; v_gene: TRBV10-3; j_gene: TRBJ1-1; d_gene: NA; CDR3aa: CAISESYDSRDTEAFF; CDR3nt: TGTGCCATCAGTGAGTCGTATGATTCTAGGGACACTGAAGCTTTCTTT
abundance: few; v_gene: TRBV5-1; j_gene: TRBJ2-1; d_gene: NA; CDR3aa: CASSLAPQYNEQFF; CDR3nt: TGCGCCAGCAGCTTAGCCCCTCAATACAATGAGCAGTTCTTC
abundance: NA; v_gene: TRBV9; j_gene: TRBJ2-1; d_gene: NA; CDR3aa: CASSRDSSAYSEQFF; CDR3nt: TGTGCCAGCAGTCGCGACTCGTCCGCCTACAGTGAGCAGTTCTTC
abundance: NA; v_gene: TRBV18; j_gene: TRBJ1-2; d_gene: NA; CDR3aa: CASSPAQGLYGYTF; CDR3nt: TGTGCCAGCTCACCGGCCCAGGGCCTCTATGGCTACACCTTC
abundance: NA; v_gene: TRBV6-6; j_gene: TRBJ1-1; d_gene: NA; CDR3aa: CASSAHYVQTVISTYTEAFF; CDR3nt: TGTGCCAGCAGCGCTCACTATGTTCAGACAGTCATATCAACGTACACTGAAGCTTTCTTT
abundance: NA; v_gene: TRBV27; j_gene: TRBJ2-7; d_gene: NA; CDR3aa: CASSLGGPNSYEQYF; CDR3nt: TGTGCCAGCAGTTTGGGGGGGCCCAACTCCTACGAGCAGTACTTC
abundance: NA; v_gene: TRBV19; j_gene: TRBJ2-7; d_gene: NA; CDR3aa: CASSIAHNPGYEQYF; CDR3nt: TGTGCCAGTAGTATAGCCCACAATCCGGGTTACGAGCAGTACTTC
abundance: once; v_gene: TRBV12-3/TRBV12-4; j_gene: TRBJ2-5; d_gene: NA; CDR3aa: CASRVEQWETQYF; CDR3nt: TGTGCCAGCAGGGTCGAACAGTGGGAGACCCAGTACTTC
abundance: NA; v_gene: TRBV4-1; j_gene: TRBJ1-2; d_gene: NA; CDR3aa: CASSQAYQGYGYTF; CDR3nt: TGCGCCAGCAGCCAAGCCTATCAGGGATACGGCTACACCTTC
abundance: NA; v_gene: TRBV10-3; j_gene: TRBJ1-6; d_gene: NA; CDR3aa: CAISESGDIDPLHF; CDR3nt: TGTGCCATCAGTGAGTCGGGAGATATCGACCCCCTCCACTTT
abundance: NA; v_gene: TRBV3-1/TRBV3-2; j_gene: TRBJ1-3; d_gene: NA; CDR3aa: CASSRGGGNTIYF; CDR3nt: TGTGCCAGCAGCCGAGGCGGAGGAAACACCATATATTTT
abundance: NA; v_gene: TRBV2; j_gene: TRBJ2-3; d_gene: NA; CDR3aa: CASSVNPDWTGSTDTQYF; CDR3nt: TGTGCCAGCAGTGTGAACCCCGACTGGACCGGTAGCACAGATACGCAGTATTTT
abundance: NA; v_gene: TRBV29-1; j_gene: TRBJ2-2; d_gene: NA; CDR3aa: CSVGRRYTGELFF; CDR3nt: TGCAGCGTCGGCAGGCGATACACCGGGGAGCTGTTTTTT
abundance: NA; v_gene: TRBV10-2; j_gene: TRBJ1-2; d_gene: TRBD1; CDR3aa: CASSGTGGSGGYTF; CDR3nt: TGCGCCAGCAGTGGGACAGGGGGCTCGGGTGGCTACACCTTC
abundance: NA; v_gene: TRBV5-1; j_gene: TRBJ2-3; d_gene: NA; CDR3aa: CASSSDPYSTDTQYF; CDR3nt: TGCGCCAGCAGCTCTGACCCATATAGCACAGATACGCAGTATTTT
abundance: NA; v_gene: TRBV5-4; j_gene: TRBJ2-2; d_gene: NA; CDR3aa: CASSLAAGAGNTGELFF; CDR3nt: TGTGCCAGCAGCTTGGCGGCAGGGGCGGGTAACACCGGGGAGCTGTTTTTT
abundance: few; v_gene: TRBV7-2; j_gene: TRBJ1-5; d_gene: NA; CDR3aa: CASSPDTSVNQPQHF; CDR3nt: TGTGCCAGCAGCCCCGACACGTCCGTGAATCAGCCCCAGCATTTT
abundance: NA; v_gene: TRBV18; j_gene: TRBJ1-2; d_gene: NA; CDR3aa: CASSPSEPVGYTF; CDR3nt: TGTGCCAGCTCACCTTCAGAGCCAGTAGGCTACACCTTC
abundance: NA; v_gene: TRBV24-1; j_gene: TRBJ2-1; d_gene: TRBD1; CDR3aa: CATSDFSGTGDYEQFF; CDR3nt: TGTGCCACCAGTGATTTTTCCGGGACAGGGGATTATGAGCAGTTCTTC
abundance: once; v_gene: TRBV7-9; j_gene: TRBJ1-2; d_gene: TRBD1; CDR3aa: CASSLNRGWDTDGYTF; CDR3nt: TGTGCCAGCAGCTTGAACAGGGGATGGGATACCGATGGCTACACCTTC
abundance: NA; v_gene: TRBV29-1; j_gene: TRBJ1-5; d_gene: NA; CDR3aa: CSVCQSPGQPQHF; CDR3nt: TGCAGCGTTTGCCAATCTCCGGGTCAGCCCCAGCATTTT
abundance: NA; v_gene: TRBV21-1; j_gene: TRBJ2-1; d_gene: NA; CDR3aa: CASSKVSVTSGVYNEQFF; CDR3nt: TGTGCCAGCAGCAAAGTTAGCGTGACTAGCGGGGTGTACAATGAGCAGTTCTTC
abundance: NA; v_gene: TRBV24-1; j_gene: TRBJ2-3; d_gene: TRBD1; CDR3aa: CATSDQPTQGARTDTQYF; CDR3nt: TGTGCCACCAGTGATCAACCCACACAGGGGGCGAGGACAGATACGCAGTATTTT
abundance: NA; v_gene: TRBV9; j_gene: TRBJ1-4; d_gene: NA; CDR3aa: CASSLQGGTNEKLFF; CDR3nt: TGTGCCAGCAGCTTGCAGGGTGGGACTAATGAAAAACTGTTTTTT